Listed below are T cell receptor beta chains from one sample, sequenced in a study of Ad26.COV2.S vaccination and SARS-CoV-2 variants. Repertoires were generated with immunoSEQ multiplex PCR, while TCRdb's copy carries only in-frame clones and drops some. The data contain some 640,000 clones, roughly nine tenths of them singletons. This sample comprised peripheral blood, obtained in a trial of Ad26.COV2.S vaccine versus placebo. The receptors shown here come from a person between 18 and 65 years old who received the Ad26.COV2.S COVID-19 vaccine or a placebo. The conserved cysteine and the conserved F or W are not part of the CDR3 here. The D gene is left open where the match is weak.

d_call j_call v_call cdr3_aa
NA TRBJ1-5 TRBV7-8 ASSRDRVQPQH
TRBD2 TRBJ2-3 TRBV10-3 AISGGRLAGGPPGGTDTQY
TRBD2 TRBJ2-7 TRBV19 ASSLAGVPLYEQY
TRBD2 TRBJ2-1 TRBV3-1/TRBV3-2 ASAGAGGSYNEQF
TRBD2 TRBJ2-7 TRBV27 ASSLSSGSAYEQY
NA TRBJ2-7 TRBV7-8 ASSLGWEYEQY
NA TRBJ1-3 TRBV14 ASSQDRWTGNTIY
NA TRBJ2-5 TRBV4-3 ASSQEGRSGTDKRETQY
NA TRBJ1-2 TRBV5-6 ASSLSQNYGYT
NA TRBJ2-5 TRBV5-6 ASSGARQETQY
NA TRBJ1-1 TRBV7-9 ASDRAGDTEAF
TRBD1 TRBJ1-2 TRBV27 ASSSLQGARTYGYT
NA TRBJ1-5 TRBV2 ASKEDSNQPQH
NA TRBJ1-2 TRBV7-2 ASSLALVLGSAIYGYT
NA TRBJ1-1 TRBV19 ASSLQGSGEAF
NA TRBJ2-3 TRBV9 ASSLISTSSTDTQY
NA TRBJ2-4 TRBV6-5 ASKLVWGTQNIQY
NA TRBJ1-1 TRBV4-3 ASSQPGAVTEAF
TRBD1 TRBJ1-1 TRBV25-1 ASSGFQDRRLSSTEAF
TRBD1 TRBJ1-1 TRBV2 ASTLTGGDGTEAF
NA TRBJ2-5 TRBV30 AWGAGPKETQY
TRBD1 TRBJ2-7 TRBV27 ASSLNRGVYSDEQY
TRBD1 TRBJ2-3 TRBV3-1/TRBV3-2 ASSQVGGQGTDTQY
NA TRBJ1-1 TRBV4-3 ASSQSNLNTEAF
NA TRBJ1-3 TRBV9 ASSVAASTFSGNTIY
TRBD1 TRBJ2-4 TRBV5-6 ASADRGQAKNIQY
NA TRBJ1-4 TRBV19 ASSPLGATNEKLF
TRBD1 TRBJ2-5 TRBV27 ASSWDRTQETQY
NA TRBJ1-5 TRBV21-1 ASSKPPGQPQH
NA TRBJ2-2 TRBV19 ASSINSGELF
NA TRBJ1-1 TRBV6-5 ASSYLSGVGTEAF
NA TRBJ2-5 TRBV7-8 ASSLVIDGTKRPETQY
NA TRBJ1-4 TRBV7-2 ASSLTLGRVEKLF
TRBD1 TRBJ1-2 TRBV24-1 ATSDLRTGAGYT
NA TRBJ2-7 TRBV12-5 ASGLATSKSLFYEQY
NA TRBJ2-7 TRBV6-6 AAKVGNEQY
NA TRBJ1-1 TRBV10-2 ASRNRVFDEAF
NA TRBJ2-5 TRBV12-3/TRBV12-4 ASRLTGGETQY
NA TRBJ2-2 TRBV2 ASSVGGPGELF
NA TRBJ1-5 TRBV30 AWSHPGNQPQH
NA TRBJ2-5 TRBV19 ASRAGTPWEETQY
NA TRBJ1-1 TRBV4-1 ASSQDLEAF
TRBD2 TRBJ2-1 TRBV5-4 ASSLPSTGLAGGSNEQF
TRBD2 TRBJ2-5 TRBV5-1 ASSLQAGGQETQY
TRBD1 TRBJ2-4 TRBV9 ASSPRTGENIQY
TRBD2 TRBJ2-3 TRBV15 ATSRDVASGGRTDTQY
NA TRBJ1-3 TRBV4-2 ASSPYGGGSTSGNTIY